This T cell receptor beta chain was sequenced during a study of blood T cell repertoires in COVID-19. Study-wide background: COVID-19 samples, acute and convalescent, were from the United States, Italy and Spain. PBMCs, B-cell-depleted T cells, or T cells provided the cDNA or gDNA that made up the material.

V lost 3 bases and J lost 7, with 13 bases in between. The CDR3 length is 14 residues. Germline V lookup: CDR1 LGHDT, CDR2 YNNKEL (reference sequence). The protocol was immunoSEQ multiplex PCR, while the TCRdb copy is restricted to in-frame clones and leaves out a portion. The sample consists of 150,000 or so clones, more than 85% of them appearing once. The material sequenced was peripheral blood. This chain links TRBV3-1 (or the pseudogene TRBV3-2) with TRBJ1-3; possibly TRBD1 for D (5 bases). The sequence derives from a man between 60 and 75 years old with active or convalescent COVID-19. The CDR3 DNA reads as TGTGCCAGCAGCCAGCAGGGCGTGGGGAACACCATATATTTT. It translates to CASSQQGVGNTIYF.